Following are 11 T cell receptor beta chains from one sample sequenced in a study of identical twins. TCRdb called the 5' RACE reads again in MiXCR, with one record for every CDR3 protein. The table lists a few hundred thousand distinct CDR3 sequences, 10% to 13% of them singletons. The material sequenced was memory T cells sorted from blood. These receptors were obtained from a man in his fifties or sixties in good health.

V is TRBV9 and J is TRBJ2-1; 8 bases are shared with TRBD2. The V gene end was trimmed by 3 bases and the J gene end by 7 bases; junction bases not matched to a gene: 9. The CDR3 spans 15 residues. Germline values: CDR1 SGDLS, CDR2 YYNGEE. CDR3 nucleotides: TGTGCCAGCAGCGCCTCCGGGACTAGTGCGAATGAGCAGTTCTTC. Protein sequence: CASSASGTSANEQFF.

This clonotype was seen only a few times. V usage is TRBV11-3 and J usage is TRBJ2-3; TRBD1 or TRBD2 may be the D gene (5 bases each). Germline CDR1 is SGHNT and CDR2 is YENEEA. The CDR3 contains 14 residues. V was shortened by 5 bases and J by 2 bases, with 11 bases between the two germline ends. CDR3 region: CASSMGRVTDTQYF. The CDR3 nucleotides are TGTGCCAGCAGCATGGGACGGGTCACAGATACGCAGTATTTT.

The CDR3 sequence is CASEMGVLTGELFF. Written as DNA, the CDR3 is TGTGCCTCGGAAATGGGGGTACTCACCGGGGAGCTGTTTTTT. V gene TRBV2 combines with J gene TRBJ2-2, with D perhaps matching TRBD1 or TRBD2 (5 bases each). CDR3 length: 14 amino acids. Germline assignment: CDR1 SNHLY and CDR2 FYNNEI. Trimming pared 11 bases from V and 4 bases from J, leaving 17 bases between.

This clonotype was counted ten times or more. The rearrangement joins TRBV5-1 to TRBJ2-1, with TRBD2 identical over 12 bases. Germline CDR1 SGHRS, CDR2 YFSETQ. After removal of 6 bases from V and 8 bases from J, the junction contained 9 bases not matched to a gene. This CDR3 spans 15 amino acids. The CDR3, as DNA: TGCGCCAGCACTCCTACTAGCGGGGGGTACGATGAGCAGTTCTTC. This encodes CASTPTSGGYDEQFF.

This clonotype has ten or more counts. The chain employs TRBV3-1 and TRBJ1-2, with D perhaps matching TRBD1 (5 bases). Trimming took off 1 base at V and 4 bases at J, with 7 bases between the two ends. CDR1 and CDR2 (germline): LGHDT, YNNKEL (reference sequence). The CDR3 is made up of 13 amino acids. Here the CDR3 reads CASSQGGTYGYTF. As DNA, the CDR3 is TGTGCCAGCAGCCAAGGAGGGACCTATGGCTACACCTTC.

This clonotype was seen ten or more times. The V and J genes are TRBV4-3 and TRBJ1-2; the D gene is possibly TRBD1 (5 bases). This CDR3 region has 13 residues. Trimming removed 4 bases from V and 4 bases from J, with 10 bases in between. The germline CDR1 and CDR2 sequences are LGHNA and YSLEER. The CDR3 coding sequence is TGCGCCAGCAGCCGCGCAGGGACCTATGGCTACACCTTC. Amino acids: CASSRAGTYGYTF.

This chain joins TRBV5-4 and TRBJ2-3, with 15 bases matching TRBD2. V was pared by 2 bases and J by 4 bases, with 5 bases of the junction left unmatched. The CDR3 spans 17 residues. CDR1 and CDR2 from the germline V gene are SGHNT and YYREEE (reference sequence). The DNA of the CDR3 is TGTGCCAGCAGCTTTCGGACTAGCGGGAGGGCCTCAGATACGCAGTATTTT. The encoded protein is CASSFRTSGRASDTQYF.

This clonotype was found many times. The chain combines TRBV15 with TRBJ1-5; D is unresolved. V lost 0 bases and J lost 0, with 6 bases in between. This CDR3 is 15 amino acids long. CDR1 LNHNV and CDR2 YYDKDF come from the germline V gene (reference sequence). DNA for the CDR3: TGTGCCACCAGCAGAGATAAGGGTAGCAATCAGCCCCAGCATTTT. It codes for CATSRDKGSNQPQHF.

The rearrangement links TRBV7-2 to TRBJ2-7; possibly TRBD2 for D (7 bases). Per the germline V gene, CDR1 is SGHTA and CDR2 is FQGNSA. The germline V and J ends were trimmed by 6 bases and 1 base, with 19 bases remaining between them. CDR3 length: 16 residues. CDR3 residues: CASRGGGTDLSYEQYF. The CDR3 DNA is TGTGCCAGCAGAGGGGGGGGGACTGACTTATCCTACGAGCAGTACTTC.

The chain uses TRBV10-3 and TRBJ2-4; D call uncertain. CDR1 and CDR2 from the germline V gene are ENHRY and SYGVKD. V shed 2 bases and J shed 0 bases, with 14 bases lying between them. The CDR3 sequence is 17 residues long. As DNA, the CDR3 is TGTGCCATCAGTGAGCAAAATTTGGCGCTAGCCAAAAACATTCAGTACTTC. Its translation: CAISEQNLALAKNIQYF.

J is TRBJ1-1 and V is TRBV12-2. TRBV12-2 is tagged as a pseudogene. The length of the CDR3 is 13 residues. The CDR3 reads CASRCGPNTEAFF. CDR3 coding DNA: TGTGCAAGTCGCTGCGGTCCGAACACTGAAGCTTTCTTT.